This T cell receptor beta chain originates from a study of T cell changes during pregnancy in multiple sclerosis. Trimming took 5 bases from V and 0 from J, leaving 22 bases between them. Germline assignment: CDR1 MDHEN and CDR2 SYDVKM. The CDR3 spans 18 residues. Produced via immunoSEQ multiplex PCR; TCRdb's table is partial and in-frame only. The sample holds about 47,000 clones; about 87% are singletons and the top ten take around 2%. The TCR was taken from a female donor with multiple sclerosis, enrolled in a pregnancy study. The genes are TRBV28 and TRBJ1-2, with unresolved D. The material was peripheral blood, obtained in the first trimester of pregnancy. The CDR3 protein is CASSAHSFEEEANYGYTF. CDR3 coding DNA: TGTGCCAGCAGTGCCCATTCATTTGAAGAGGAGGCTAACTATGGCTACACCTTC.